This note documents a single TCR beta chain sequence. PCR was performed using 60 Vbeta and 13 Jbeta primers. TCRdb keeps only in-frame clones here, not all; method: immunoSEQ multiplex PCR. The sample lists around 260,000 clones; about 80% were seen once. The CDR3 spans 13 residues. Germline V gene lookup returns CDR1 SEHNR and CDR2 FQNEAQ (reference sequence). J gave up 3 bases and V 10 bases, and 9 bases lay outside the gene matches. This entry is derived from a study of cytomegalovirus exposure and HLA in healthy donors. Specimen: PBMCs. The chain joins TRBV7-9 to TRBJ2-7; 7 bases align to TRBD2. The TCR sequence derives from a girl under 10 years old in good health and CMV-seronegative. The CDR3 sequence is CAITRASGYEQYF. The CDR3 coding sequence is TGTGCCATTACGAGGGCTAGCGGCTACGAGCAGTACTTC. Supplemented by reference TRBV7-9 and TRBJ2-7, the full variable domain reads DTGVSQNPRHKITKRGQNVTFRCDPISEHNRLYWYRQTLGQGPEFLTYFQNEAQLEKSRLLSDRFSAERPKGSFSTLEIQRTEQGDSAMYLCAITRASGYEQYFGPGTRLTVT.